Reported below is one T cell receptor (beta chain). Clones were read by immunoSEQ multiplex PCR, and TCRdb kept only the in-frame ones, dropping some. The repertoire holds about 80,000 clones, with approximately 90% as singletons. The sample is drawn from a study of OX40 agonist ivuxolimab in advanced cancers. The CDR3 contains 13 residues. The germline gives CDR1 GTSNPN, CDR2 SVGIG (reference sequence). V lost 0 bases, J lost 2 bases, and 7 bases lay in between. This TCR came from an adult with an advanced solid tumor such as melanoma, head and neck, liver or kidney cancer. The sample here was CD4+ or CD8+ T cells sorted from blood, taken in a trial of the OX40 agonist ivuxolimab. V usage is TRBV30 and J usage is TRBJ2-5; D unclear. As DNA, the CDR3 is TGTGCCTGGAGTGTATTTCATCAAGAGACCCAGTACTTC. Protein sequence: CAWSVFHQETQYF.